The rows below give T cell receptor beta chains drawn from one sample of a study of blood T cell repertoires in COVID-19. The data were produced by immunoSEQ multiplex PCR, yet TCRdb's version contains in-frame clones alone and is incomplete. The table lists over 350,000 clones, roughly 85% of them singletons, with approximately 1.4% in the top ten. The sequenced sample consisted of peripheral blood. All receptors come from a young woman with active or convalescent COVID-19. Each CDR3 is given without its conserved first and last residue. Each record gives: V gene, J gene, CDR3 protein.

TRBV5-1	TRBJ1-1	ASSLGAARGSGTEAF
TRBV10-2	TRBJ1-5	ASSDLKVVGVYSNQPQH
TRBV5-4	TRBJ2-5	ASSLETLETQY
TRBV10-3	TRBJ2-1	AIRDRRGTSAIDEQF
TRBV5-1	TRBJ2-3	ASSLVVAGGVTDTQY
TRBV7-6	TRBJ1-1	ASSLEGRGTFGWGEAF
TRBV29-1	TRBJ2-5	SVDGGPTSVRETQY
TRBV7-8	TRBJ2-5	ASSHKPGEETQY
TRBV6-5	TRBJ2-1	ASRNGGPYNEQF
TRBV27	TRBJ1-4	ASSRVATSGKEKLF
TRBV2	TRBJ2-5	ASSAGGAPGETQY
TRBV27	TRBJ2-7	ASSRGTSGAYEQY
TRBV5-6	TRBJ1-6	ASSLDLAGAYSPLH
TRBV6-1	TRBJ2-3	ASSELRRVGTDTQY
TRBV27	TRBJ2-3	ASSPPVAGFTSTDTQY
TRBV27	TRBJ1-5	ASTPRTGVNQPQH
TRBV19	TRBJ1-1	ASSIQGVSF
TRBV6-5	TRBJ2-2	ASSYSWGGHGELF
TRBV9	TRBJ1-1	ASSQLVNTEAF
TRBV6-5	TRBJ1-5	ASSYAQSNQPQH
TRBV19	TRBJ2-1	ASSIDLASAASYNEQF
TRBV4-1	TRBJ1-6	ASSQSSTGDTSYNSPLH
TRBV9	TRBJ2-7	ASSAHLGLAGADEQY
TRBV10-3	TRBJ2-1	AIGDPSGRAQQF
TRBV4-1	TRBJ2-7	ASSQAFGIYEQY
TRBV7-8	TRBJ2-7	ASSLGAGGEQY